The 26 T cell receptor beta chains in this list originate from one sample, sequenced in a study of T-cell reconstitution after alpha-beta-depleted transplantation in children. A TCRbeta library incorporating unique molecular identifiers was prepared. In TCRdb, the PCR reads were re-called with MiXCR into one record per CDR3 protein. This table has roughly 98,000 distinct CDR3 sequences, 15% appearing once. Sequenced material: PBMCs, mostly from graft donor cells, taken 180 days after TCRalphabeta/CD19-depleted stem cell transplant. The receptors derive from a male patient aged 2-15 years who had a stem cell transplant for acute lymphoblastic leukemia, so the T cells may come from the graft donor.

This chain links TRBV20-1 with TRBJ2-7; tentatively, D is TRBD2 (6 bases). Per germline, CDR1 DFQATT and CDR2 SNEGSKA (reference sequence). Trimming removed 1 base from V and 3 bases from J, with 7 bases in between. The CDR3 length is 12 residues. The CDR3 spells CSARVSGYEQYF. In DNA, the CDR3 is TGCAGTGCTAGAGTTAGCGGCTACGAGCAGTACTTC.

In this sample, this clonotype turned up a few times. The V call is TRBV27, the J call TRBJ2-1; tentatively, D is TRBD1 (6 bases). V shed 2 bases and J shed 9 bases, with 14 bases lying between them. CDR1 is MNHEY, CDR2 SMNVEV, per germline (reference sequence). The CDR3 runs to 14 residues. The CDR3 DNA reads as TGTGCCAGCAGTTTAATGCAGGGGTTTAGTGAGCAGTTCTTC. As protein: CASSLMQGFSEQFF.

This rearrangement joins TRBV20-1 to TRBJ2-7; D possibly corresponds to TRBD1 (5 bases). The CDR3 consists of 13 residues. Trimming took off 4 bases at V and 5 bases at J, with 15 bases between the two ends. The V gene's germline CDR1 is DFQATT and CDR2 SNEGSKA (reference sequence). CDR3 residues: CSANGQTEHEQYF. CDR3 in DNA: TGCAGTGCTAACGGTCAGACAGAACACGAGCAGTACTTC.

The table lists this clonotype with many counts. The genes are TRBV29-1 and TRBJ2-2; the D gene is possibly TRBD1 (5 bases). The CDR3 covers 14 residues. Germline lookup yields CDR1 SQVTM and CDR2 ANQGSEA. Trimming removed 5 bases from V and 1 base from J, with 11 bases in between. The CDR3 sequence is CSVWTLENTGELFF. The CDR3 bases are TGCAGCGTTTGGACACTCGAGAACACCGGGGAGCTGTTTTTT.

The CDR3 here is CALLRAGPSTDTQYF. CDR3 sequence (DNA): TGTGCTTTACTTCGGGCAGGGCCAAGCACAGATACGCAGTATTTT. The chain has TRBV30 and TRBJ2-3; possible D gene TRBD1, 5 bases. Germline-derived CDR1 and CDR2 are GTSNPN and SVGIG (reference sequence). CDR3 size: 15 residues.

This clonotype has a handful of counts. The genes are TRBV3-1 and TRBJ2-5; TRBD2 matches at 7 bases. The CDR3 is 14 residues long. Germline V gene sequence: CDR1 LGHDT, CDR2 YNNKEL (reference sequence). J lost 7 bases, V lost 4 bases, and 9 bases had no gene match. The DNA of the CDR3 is TGTGCCAGCAGCCGTAGACTAGCCCTGGGGACCCAGTACTTC. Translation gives CASSRRLALGTQYF.

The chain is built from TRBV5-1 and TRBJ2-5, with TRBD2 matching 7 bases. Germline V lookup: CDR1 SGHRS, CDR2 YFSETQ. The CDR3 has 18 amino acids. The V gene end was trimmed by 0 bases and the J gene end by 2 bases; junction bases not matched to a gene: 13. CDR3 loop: CASSLGSGVASGQETQYF. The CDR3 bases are TGCGCCAGCAGCTTGGGGTCGGGTGTGGCTAGCGGACAAGAGACCCAGTACTTC.

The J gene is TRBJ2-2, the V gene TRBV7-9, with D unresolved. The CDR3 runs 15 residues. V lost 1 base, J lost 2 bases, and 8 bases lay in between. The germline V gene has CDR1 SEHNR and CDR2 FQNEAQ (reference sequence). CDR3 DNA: TGTGCCAGCAGCTTAGATGTCCCTAACACCGGGGAGCTGTTTTTT. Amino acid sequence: CASSLDVPNTGELFF.

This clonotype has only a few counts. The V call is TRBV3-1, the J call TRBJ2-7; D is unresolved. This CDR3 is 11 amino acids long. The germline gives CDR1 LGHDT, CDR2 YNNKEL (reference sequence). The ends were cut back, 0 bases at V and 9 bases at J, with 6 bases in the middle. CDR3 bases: TGTGCCAGCAGCCAAGATCACGGGCAGTACTTC. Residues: CASSQDHGQYF.

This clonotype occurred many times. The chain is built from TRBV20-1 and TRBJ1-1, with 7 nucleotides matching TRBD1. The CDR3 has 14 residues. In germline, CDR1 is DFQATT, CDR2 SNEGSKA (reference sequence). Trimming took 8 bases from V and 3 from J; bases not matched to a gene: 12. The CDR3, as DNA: TGCAGTTCCACGGTGACAGGGTACGACACTGAAGCTTTCTTT. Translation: CSSTVTGYDTEAFF.

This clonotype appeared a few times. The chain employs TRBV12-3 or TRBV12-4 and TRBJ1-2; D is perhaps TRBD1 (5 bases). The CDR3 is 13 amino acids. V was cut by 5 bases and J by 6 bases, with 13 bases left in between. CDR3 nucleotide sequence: TGTGCCAGCAGTCGCAGGGTTAAGAATGGCTACACCTTC. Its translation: CASSRRVKNGYTF.

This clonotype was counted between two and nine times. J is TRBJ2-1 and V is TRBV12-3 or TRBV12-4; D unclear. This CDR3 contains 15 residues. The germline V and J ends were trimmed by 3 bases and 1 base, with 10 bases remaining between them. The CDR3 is CASSLFLPSYNEQFF. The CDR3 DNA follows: TGTGCCAGCAGTTTGTTCCTACCTTCCTACAATGAGCAGTTCTTC.

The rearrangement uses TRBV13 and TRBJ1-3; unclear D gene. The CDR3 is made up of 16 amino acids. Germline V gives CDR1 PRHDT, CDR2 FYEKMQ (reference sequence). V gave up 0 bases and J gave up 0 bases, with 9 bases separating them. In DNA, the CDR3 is TGTGCCAGCAGCTTAGGCCTCGGCTTCTCTGGAAACACCATATATTTT. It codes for CASSLGLGFSGNTIYF.

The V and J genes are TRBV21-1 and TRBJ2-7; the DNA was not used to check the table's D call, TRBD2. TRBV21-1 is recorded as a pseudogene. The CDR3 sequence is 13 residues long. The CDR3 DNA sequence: TGTGCCAGCAGCAAAGGGAGGGTCTACGAGCAGTACTTC. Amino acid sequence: CASSKGRVYEQYF.

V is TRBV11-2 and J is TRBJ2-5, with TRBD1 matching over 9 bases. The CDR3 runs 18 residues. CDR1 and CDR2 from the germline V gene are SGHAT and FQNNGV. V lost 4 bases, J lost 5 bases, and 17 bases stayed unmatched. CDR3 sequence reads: CASSYDSYRTGAVETQYF. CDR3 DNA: TGTGCCAGCAGCTACGACTCGTATAGGACAGGGGCTGTGGAGACCCAGTACTTC.

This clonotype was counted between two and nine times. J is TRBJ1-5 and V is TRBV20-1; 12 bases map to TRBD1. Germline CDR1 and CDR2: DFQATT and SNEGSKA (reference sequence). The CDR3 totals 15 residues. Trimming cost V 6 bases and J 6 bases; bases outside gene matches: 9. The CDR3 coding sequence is TGCAGTGCCCTACCGGGACAGGGGGCGACTCAGCCCCAGCATTTT. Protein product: CSALPGQGATQPQHF.

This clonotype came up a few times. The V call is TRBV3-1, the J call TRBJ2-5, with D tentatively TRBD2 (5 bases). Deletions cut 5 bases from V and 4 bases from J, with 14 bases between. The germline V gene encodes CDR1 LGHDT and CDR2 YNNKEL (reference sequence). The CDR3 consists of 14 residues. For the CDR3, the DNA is TGTGCCAGCAGCGGACTCGCTGGAGGAGAGACCCAGTACTTC. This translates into CASSGLAGGETQYF.

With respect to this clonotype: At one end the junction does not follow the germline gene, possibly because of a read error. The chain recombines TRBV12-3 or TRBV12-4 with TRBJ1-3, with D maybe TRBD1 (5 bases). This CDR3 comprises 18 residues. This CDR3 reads CASSFGLFRALSGNTVYF. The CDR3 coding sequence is TGTGCCAGCAGTTTCGGTCTCTTCAGGGCCCTCTCTGGAAACACCGTATATTTT.

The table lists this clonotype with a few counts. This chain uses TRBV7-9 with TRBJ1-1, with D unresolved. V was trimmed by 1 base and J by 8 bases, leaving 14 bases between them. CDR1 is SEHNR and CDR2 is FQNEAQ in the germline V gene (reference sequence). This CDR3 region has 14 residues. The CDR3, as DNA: TGTGCCAGCAGCTTAGAGGGATTCCTGGGGGAAGCTTTCTTT. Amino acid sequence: CASSLEGFLGEAFF.

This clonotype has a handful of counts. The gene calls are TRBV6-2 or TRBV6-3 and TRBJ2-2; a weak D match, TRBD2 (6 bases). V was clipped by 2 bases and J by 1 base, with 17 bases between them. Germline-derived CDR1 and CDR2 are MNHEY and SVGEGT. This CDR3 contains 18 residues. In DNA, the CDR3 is TGTGCCAGCAGTTACAATGCTTTTAGCGGAGTGAACACCGGGGAGCTGTTTTTT. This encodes CASSYNAFSGVNTGELFF.

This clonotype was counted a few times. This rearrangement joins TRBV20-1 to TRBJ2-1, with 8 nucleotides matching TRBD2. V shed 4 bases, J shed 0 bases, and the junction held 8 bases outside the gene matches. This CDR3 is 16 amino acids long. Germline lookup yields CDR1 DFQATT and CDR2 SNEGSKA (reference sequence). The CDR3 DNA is TGCAGTGCTACCGTAGGCGGGGGGAGCTCCTACAATGAGCAGTTCTTC. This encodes CSATVGGGSSYNEQFF.

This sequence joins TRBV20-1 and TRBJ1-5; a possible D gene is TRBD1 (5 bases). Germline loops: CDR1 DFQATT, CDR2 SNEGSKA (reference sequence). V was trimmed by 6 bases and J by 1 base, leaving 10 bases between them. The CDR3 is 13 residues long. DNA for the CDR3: TGCAGTGCCGCTGGGGCCAGCAATCAGCCCCAGCATTTT. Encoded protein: CSAAGASNQPQHF.

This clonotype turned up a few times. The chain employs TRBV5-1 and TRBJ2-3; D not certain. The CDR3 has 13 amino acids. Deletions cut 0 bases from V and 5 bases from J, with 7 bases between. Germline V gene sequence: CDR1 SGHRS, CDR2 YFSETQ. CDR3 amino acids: CASSLEGLDTQYF. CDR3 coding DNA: TGCGCCAGCAGCTTGGAGGGCTTAGATACGCAGTATTTT. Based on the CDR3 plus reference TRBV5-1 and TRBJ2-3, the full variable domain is KAGVTQTPRYLIKTRGQQVTLSCSPISGHRSVSWYQQTPGQGLQFLFEYFSETQRNKGNFPGRFSGRQFSNSRSEMNVSTLELGDSALYLCASSLEGLDTQYFGPGTRLTVL.

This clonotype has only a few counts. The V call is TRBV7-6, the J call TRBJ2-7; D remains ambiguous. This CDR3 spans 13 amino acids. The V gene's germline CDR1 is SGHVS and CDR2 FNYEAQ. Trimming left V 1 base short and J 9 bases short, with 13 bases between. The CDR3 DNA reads TGTGCCAGCAGCTTAGATGCCGTTAACGGGCAGTACTTC. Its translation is CASSLDAVNGQYF.

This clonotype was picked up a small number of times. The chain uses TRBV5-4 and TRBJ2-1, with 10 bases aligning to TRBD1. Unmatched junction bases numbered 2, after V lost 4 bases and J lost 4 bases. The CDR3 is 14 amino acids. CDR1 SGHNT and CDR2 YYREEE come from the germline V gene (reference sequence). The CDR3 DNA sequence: TGTGCCAGCAGCCAGGGACAGGGGTACAATGAGCAGTTCTTC. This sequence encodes CASSQGQGYNEQFF.

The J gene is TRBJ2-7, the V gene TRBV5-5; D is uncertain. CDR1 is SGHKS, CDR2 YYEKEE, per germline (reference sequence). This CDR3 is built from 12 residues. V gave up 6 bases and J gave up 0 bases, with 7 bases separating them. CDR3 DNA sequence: TGTGCCAGCACCCAGAGCTCCTACGAGCAGTACTTC. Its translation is CASTQSSYEQYF.